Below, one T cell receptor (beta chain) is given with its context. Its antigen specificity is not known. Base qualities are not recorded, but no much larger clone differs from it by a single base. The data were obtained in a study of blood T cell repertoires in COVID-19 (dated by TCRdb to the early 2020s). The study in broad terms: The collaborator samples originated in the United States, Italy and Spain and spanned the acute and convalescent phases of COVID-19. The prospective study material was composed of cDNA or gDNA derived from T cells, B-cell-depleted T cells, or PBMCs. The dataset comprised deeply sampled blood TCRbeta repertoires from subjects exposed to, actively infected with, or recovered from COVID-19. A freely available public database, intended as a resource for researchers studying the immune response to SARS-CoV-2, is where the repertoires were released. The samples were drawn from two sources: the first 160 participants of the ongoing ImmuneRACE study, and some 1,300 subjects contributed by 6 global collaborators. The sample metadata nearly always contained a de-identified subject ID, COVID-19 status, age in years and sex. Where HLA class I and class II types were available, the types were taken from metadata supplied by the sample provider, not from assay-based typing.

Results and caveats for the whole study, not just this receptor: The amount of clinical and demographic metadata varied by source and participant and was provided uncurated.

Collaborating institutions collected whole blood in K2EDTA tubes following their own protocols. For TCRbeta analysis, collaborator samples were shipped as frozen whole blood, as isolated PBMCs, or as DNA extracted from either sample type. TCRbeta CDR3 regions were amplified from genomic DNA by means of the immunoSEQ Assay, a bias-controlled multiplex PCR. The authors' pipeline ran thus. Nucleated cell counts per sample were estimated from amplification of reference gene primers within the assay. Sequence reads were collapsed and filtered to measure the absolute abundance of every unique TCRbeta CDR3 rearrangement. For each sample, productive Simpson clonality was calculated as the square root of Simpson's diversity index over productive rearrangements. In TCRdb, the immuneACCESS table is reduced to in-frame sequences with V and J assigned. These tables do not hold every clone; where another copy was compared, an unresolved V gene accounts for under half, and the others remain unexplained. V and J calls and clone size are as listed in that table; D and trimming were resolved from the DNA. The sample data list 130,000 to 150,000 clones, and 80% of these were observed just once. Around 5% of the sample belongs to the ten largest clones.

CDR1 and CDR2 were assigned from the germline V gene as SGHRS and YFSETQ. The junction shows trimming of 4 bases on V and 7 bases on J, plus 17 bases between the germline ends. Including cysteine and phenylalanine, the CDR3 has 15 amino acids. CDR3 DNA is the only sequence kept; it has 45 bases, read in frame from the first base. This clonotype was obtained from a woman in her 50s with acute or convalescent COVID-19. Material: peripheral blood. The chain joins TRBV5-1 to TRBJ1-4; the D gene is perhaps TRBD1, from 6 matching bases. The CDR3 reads CASSTGEGVAEKLFF. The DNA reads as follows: TGCGCCAGCAGCACCGGAGAGGGGGTGGCTGAAAAACTGTTTTTT.